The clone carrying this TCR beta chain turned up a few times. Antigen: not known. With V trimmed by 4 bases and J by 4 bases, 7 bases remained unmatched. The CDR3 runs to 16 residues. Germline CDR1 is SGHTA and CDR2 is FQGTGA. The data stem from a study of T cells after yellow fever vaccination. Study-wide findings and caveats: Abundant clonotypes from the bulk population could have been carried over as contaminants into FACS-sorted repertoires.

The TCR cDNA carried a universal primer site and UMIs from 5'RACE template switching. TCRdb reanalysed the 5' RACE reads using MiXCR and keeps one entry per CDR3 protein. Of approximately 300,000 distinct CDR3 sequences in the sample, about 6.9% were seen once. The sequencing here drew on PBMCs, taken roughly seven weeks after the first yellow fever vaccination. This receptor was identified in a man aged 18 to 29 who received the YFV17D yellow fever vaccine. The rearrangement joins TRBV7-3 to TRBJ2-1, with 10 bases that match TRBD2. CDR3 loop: CASSSGGAGGYNEQFF. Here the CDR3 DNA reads TGTGCCAGCAGCTCCGGAGGAGCGGGGGGGTACAATGAGCAGTTCTTC.